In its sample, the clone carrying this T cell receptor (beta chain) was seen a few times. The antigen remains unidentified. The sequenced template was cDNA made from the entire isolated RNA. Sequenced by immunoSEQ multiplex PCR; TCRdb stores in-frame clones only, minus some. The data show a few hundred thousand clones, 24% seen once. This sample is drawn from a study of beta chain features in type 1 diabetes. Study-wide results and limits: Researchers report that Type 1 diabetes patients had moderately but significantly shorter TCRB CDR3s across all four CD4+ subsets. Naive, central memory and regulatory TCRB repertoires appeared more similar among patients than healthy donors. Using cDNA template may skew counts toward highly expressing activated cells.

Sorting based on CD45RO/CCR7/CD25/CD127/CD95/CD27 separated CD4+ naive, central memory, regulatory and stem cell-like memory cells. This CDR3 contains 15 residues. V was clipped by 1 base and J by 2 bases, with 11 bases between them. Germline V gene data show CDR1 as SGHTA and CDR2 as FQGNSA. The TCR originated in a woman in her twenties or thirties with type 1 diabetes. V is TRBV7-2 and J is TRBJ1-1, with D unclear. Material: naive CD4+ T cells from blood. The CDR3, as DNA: TGTGCCAGCAGCTTAGGAGCGGGATTAAACACTGAAGCTTTCTTT. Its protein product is CASSLGAGLNTEAFF.